What follows are 6 T cell receptor beta chains derived from one specimen sequenced in a study of shared clonotypes between healthy human individuals. Naive CD8 isolation took CD45RO-negative cells positively selected for CCR7 and excluded terminally differentiated effector memory CD45RA+ cells. Assay used: immunoSEQ multiplex PCR; TCRdb lists only in-frame clones, some missing. The table records hundreds of thousands of clones, 90% to 95% of them present only once. The sequenced material came from naive CD8+ T cells sorted from blood. The receptor set was obtained from a man aged 30 to 39 in good health.

The J gene is TRBJ2-5, the V gene TRBV27, with a tentative D call TRBD1 (6 bases). V dropped 7 bases and J dropped 1 base, with 16 bases sitting between them. Germline CDR1 MNHEY, CDR2 SMNVEV (reference sequence). The CDR3 runs 15 residues. The CDR3 DNA sequence: TGTGCCAGCAAGGGTTCCCAGGGGCCCCAAGAGACCCAGTACTTC. Translated: CASKGSQGPQETQYF.

The rearrangement uses TRBV5-5 and TRBJ2-7, with 8 bases matching TRBD1. Germline values: CDR1 SGHKS, CDR2 YYEKEE (reference sequence). The CDR3 totals 16 residues. The trim removed 2 bases at V and 3 bases at J, leaving 10 bases unmatched. The chain's CDR3 is CASSFTGGATDYEQYF. CDR3 nucleotide sequence: TGTGCCAGCAGCTTCACAGGGGGTGCGACCGACTACGAGCAGTACTTC.

The chain uses TRBV21-1 and TRBJ2-7. TRBV21-1 is given as a pseudogene. The CDR3 is made up of 19 amino acids. The CDR3 spells CASSKMTEIRNRYSYEQYF. In nucleotides, the CDR3 is TGTGCCAGCAGCAAAATGACCGAAATCCGAAACCGCTACTCCTACGAGCAGTACTTC.

The rearrangement joins TRBV4-3 to TRBJ2-4; no clear D gene. The germline V gene has CDR1 LGHNA and CDR2 YSLEER. This CDR3 spans 16 amino acids. V gave up 0 bases and J gave up 2 bases, with 11 bases separating them. CDR3 in DNA: TGCGCCAGCAGCCAAGATTTTGACGGATCCAAAAACATTCAGTACTTC. Protein: CASSQDFDGSKNIQYF.

This chain uses TRBV9 with TRBJ2-3; the match to TRBD2 covers 11 bases. V was pared by 2 bases and J by 2 bases, with 7 bases of the junction left unmatched. CDR1 and CDR2 (germline): SGDLS, YYNGEE. The CDR3 extends over 17 amino acids. CDR3 residues: CASSVSGLAGVTDTQYF. The CDR3 nucleotides read TGTGCCAGCAGCGTTAGTGGACTAGCGGGTGTCACAGATACGCAGTATTTT.

The V gene is TRBV12-2, the J gene TRBJ2-1; the D call TRBD1 from the table was never checked on the DNA. TRBV12-2 corresponds to a pseudogene. The CDR3 is 13 amino acids. As DNA, the CDR3 is TGTGCAAGTCGCCGGGACAGGAGCAATGAGCAGTTCTTC. This sequence encodes CASRRDRSNEQFF.